This T cell receptor (beta chain) was documented in a study of identical twins. Study findings and constraints: Cord blood beta clonotypes present at high abundance carried fewer insertions; no such pattern appeared in memory repertoires.

Unique molecular identifiers were present on cDNA, and template switching added a universal primer site. Via MiXCR, TCRdb re-called the 5' RACE reads, giving one row per CDR3 protein. The sample has 1.5 million to 2 million distinct CDR3 sequences, 25% to 35% seen once. Germline assignment: CDR1 LGHNA and CDR2 YNFKEQ. There are 16 residues in the CDR3. With V trimmed by 1 base and J by 5 bases, 6 bases remained unmatched. About this clonotype itself: What it recognizes is unknown.

The clonotype originates from a newborn girl in good health. The source material was cord blood. V usage is TRBV4-2 and J usage is TRBJ1-5, with TRBD1 matching 9 bases. CDR3 nucleotide sequence: TGTGCCAGCAGCCAAGGGTCAGGGACAGGGTATCAGCCCCAGCATTTT. Protein: CASSQGSGTGYQPQHF.